One sample yielded the 30 T cell receptor beta chains listed below, sequenced in a study of T cell repertoires in cytomegalovirus infection (dated 2019 in TCRdb). These reads were obtained on an Illumina HiSeq 1500. TCRdb cleaned the public reads at Q25 with fastp, built clones with MiXCR and kept in-frame beta chains. Every distinct CDR3 protein forms one entry, paired with its most common genes and DNA. The sample table shows fewer than 550,000 distinct CDR3 sequences, and about 30% are seen once. In total, the top ten clones hold roughly an eighth of the sample. The source material was PBMCs. Receptor source: a human donor in good health (CMV status not recorded). Some clones in this sample may be carry-over from other donors' samples.

The sample holds a few counts of this clonotype. CDR3 amino acids: CASGTSSYNEQFF. As DNA, the CDR3 is TGTGCCAGTGGGACTAGCAGCTACAATGAGCAGTTCTTC. This chain uses TRBV7-8 with TRBJ2-1; the match to TRBD2 covers 9 bases. The V gene end was trimmed by 9 bases and the J gene end by 3 bases; junction bases not matched to a gene: 3. CDR3 length: 13 amino acids. Looked up from germline, CDR1 is SGHVS and CDR2 is FQNEAQ.

This clonotype was seen more than once but under ten times. The gene calls are TRBV12-3 or TRBV12-4 and TRBJ2-4, with 10 bases matching TRBD2. Trimming at V came to 6 bases and at J to 3 bases, leaving 14 bases not matched to a gene. The CDR3 consists of 18 residues. The CDR3 DNA follows: TGTGCCAGCAGCCGAAGGGTGGGGGTAGCGGGAGGCAAAAACATTCAGTACTTC. Encoded protein: CASSRRVGVAGGKNIQYF.

This chain connects TRBV7-2 to TRBJ2-7; D not certain. Per germline, CDR1 SGHTA and CDR2 FQGNSA. The V gene lost 5 bases and the J gene lost 6 bases, with 14 bases spanning the gap. The CDR3 sequence is 13 residues long. In DNA form, the CDR3 reads TGTGCCAGCAGCGAGATAAGCCTCGCCGAGCAGTACTTC. This codes for CASSEISLAEQYF.

The chain has TRBV28 and TRBJ1-1; D not certain. Germline lookup yields CDR1 MDHEN and CDR2 SYDVKM. The CDR3 loop spans 16 amino acids. V lost 5 bases, J lost 0 bases, and 16 bases lay in between. Here the CDR3 DNA reads TGTGCCAGCAGTCCTGCCGCAGCTGGGATGAACACTGAAGCTTTCTTT. As protein: CASSPAAAGMNTEAFF. Full variable domain (remainder filled in from reference TRBV28 and TRBJ1-1): DVKVTQSSRYLVKRTGEKVFLECVQDMDHENMFWYRQDPGLGLRLIYFSYDVKMKEKGDIPEGYSVSREKKERFSLILESASTNQTSMYLCASSPAAAGMNTEAFFGQGTRLTVV.

The CDR3 coding sequence is TGCAGCGTTGAGGGACGAGACAATGGAGAAAAACTGTTTTTT. This sequence encodes CSVEGRDNGEKLFF. This chain connects TRBV29-1 to TRBJ1-4, with a possible D match to TRBD1 (5 bases). Germline loops: CDR1 SQVTM, CDR2 ANQGSEA. The CDR3 covers 14 residues. Trimming removed 3 bases at V and 8 bases at J, with 16 bases between. The full variable domain, completed using reference TRBV29-1 and TRBJ1-4, is SAVISQKPSRDICQRGTSLTIQCQVDSQVTMMFWYRQQPGQSLTLIATANQGSEATYESGFVIDKFPISRPNLTFSTLTVSNMSPEDSSIYLCSVEGRDNGEKLFFGSGTQLSVL.

The chain employs TRBV11-2 and TRBJ2-3, with 11 bases identical to TRBD2. The CDR3 runs 17 residues. Unmatched junction bases numbered 11, after V lost 5 bases and J lost 4 bases. Germline V lookup: CDR1 SGHAT, CDR2 FQNNGV. CDR3 loop: CASSRELAGEYPDTQYF. As DNA, the CDR3 is TGTGCCAGCAGCAGAGAACTAGCGGGAGAATATCCAGATACGCAGTATTTT.

The rearrangement joins TRBV4-1 to TRBJ2-1, with TRBD2 identical over 8 bases. Trimming cost V 4 bases and J 8 bases; bases outside gene matches: 16. The CDR3 length is 17 residues. Germline values: CDR1 MGHRA, CDR2 YSYEKL. Written as DNA, the CDR3 is TGCGCCAGCAGCCCGGGGGGGCTAGCGGCCTATGGGGATGAGCAGTTCTTC. Translating it yields CASSPGGLAAYGDEQFF.

CDR3 nucleotide sequence: TGTGCCAGCAGCTTAGAATCTGGGGGGTCCGAAGCTTTCTTT. Its translation is CASSLESGGSEAFF. The V and J genes are TRBV7-6 and TRBJ1-1; D is perhaps TRBD1 (5 bases). This CDR3 is 14 amino acids long. Germline-derived CDR1 and CDR2 are SGHVS and FNYEAQ. V lost 1 base, J lost 8 bases, and 14 bases lay in between.

V and J are TRBV29-1 and TRBJ2-1; 7 bases align to TRBD1. The length of the CDR3 is 13 residues. Unmatched junction bases numbered 8, after V lost 5 bases and J lost 7 bases. Per germline, CDR1 SQVTM and CDR2 ANQGSEA. CDR3 loop: CSVQSETGNEQFF. The CDR3, as DNA: TGCAGCGTTCAAAGCGAGACAGGGAATGAGCAGTTCTTC.

This clonotype was detected ten times or more. For the CDR3, the DNA is TGTGCCAGCAGCTTAACGCACGACAATGAGCAGTTCTTC. The encoded protein is CASSLTHDNEQFF. The chain carries TRBV7-9 and TRBJ2-1; D is ambiguous. The ends were cut back, 2 bases at V and 5 bases at J, with 7 bases in the middle. The CDR3 extends over 13 amino acids. The germline V gene encodes CDR1 SEHNR and CDR2 FQNEAQ (reference sequence).

This clonotype was counted at least ten times. The chain employs TRBV7-2 and TRBJ2-3; the D gene is possibly TRBD2 (6 bases). V lost 5 bases to trimming and J lost 6 bases, with 15 bases between them. The germline gives CDR1 SGHTA, CDR2 FQGNSA. This CDR3 has 14 residues. CDR3 nucleotides: TGTGCCAGCAGCGGCCGGCGGGGTTCCGATACGCAGTATTTT. This encodes CASSGRRGSDTQYF.

This clonotype turned up a few times. This rearrangement joins TRBV19 to TRBJ1-2, with a possible D match to TRBD1 (6 bases). V was cut by 3 bases and J by 2 bases, with 16 bases left in between. Germline CDR1 reads LNHDA; CDR2 reads SQIVND (reference sequence). The CDR3 is 16 residues long. CDR3 loop: CASSISPPTGNYGYTF. CDR3 sequence (DNA): TGTGCCAGTAGTATCAGCCCGCCCACAGGGAACTATGGCTACACCTTC.

J is TRBJ2-5 and V is TRBV19, with 9 bases that match TRBD2. V was clipped by 6 bases and J by 1 base; unmatched bases: 15. Germline V CDR1 and CDR2: LNHDA, SQIVND (reference sequence). The CDR3 is made up of 18 amino acids. The CDR3 sequence: CASRPRGPTSGAQETQYF. The CDR3 coding sequence is TGTGCCAGTAGGCCCCGCGGCCCGACTAGCGGAGCCCAAGAGACCCAGTACTTC.

The rearrangement links TRBV5-6 to TRBJ2-1; a weak D match, TRBD2 (5 bases). The CDR3 sequence is 16 residues long. Germline assignment: CDR1 SGHDT and CDR2 YYEEEE. V lost 7 bases to trimming and J lost 4 bases, with 21 bases between them. In nucleotides, the CDR3 is TGTGCCAGCTCCAATCTAGGGCCGGGATTTTACAATGAGCAGTTCTTC. As protein: CASSNLGPGFYNEQFF.

The chain joins TRBV20-1 to TRBJ2-2; no clear D. Trimming left V 3 bases short and J 8 bases short, with 16 bases between. In germline, CDR1 is DFQATT, CDR2 SNEGSKA (reference sequence). The CDR3 sequence is 14 residues long. DNA of the CDR3: TGCAGTGCTAGGGTTTTAGGGCGCCCGGGGGAGCTGTTTTTT. Translated, it gives CSARVLGRPGELFF.

This chain uses TRBV7-3 with TRBJ1-1; D is unresolved. This CDR3 contains 13 residues. Looked up from germline, CDR1 is SGHTA and CDR2 is FQGTGA. The V end lost 5 bases, the J end lost 1 base, and 8 bases lay between the germline ends. In nucleotides, the CDR3 is TGTGCCAGCAGCGCCTCCGGGAACACTGAAGCTTTCTTT. Translation: CASSASGNTEAFF.

This sequence joins TRBV7-8 and TRBJ2-2, with D maybe TRBD1 (6 bases). Trimming stripped 6 bases from V and 6 bases from J, with 17 bases between. The CDR3 is made up of 15 amino acids. Germline CDR1 SGHVS, CDR2 FQNEAQ. CDR3 sequence: CASSSFQQGPGELFF. The CDR3 DNA is TGTGCCAGCAGTTCCTTCCAACAGGGACCCGGGGAGCTGTTTTTT.

This sequence joins TRBV27 and TRBJ2-7; D gene uncertain. Germline V gives CDR1 MNHEY, CDR2 SMNVEV (reference sequence). This CDR3 contains 14 residues. Deletions cut 3 bases from V and 3 bases from J, with 12 bases between. The CDR3 DNA reads TGTGCCAGCAGTTTGTCCAGGCAGAGCTACGAGCAGTACTTC. Amino acid sequence: CASSLSRQSYEQYF.

This clonotype was seen a handful of times. The chain combines TRBV12-3 or TRBV12-4 with TRBJ1-5; a weak D match, TRBD1 (6 bases). The CDR3 length is 15 residues. V was trimmed by 5 bases and J by 4 bases, leaving 15 bases between them. The CDR3 bases are TGTGCCAGCAGTGTAACAGGGTTATCAAATCAGCCCCAGCATTTT. This codes for CASSVTGLSNQPQHF.

The table lists this clonotype with a few counts. CDR3 sequence: CASSYSGDYEQYV. CDR3 coding DNA: TGTGCCAGCAGTTACTCGGGAGACTACGAGCAGTACGTC. The chain is built from TRBV6-6 and TRBJ2-7; TRBD2 might be the D (5 bases). Trimming cost V 0 bases and J 3 bases, with 6 bases left between them. The germline gives CDR1 MNHNY, CDR2 SVGAGI (reference sequence). This CDR3 is 13 amino acids long.

This clonotype has a handful of counts. The genes are TRBV5-4 and TRBJ2-7, with 12 nucleotides matching TRBD2. V shed 3 bases, J shed 6 bases, and the junction held 10 bases outside the gene matches. The CDR3 extends over 16 amino acids. The germline gives CDR1 SGHNT, CDR2 YYREEE (reference sequence). DNA of the CDR3: TGTGCCAGCAGCTCAAAGACTAGCGGGAGATCTTCCGAGCAGTACGTC. This encodes CASSSKTSGRSSEQYV.

Only a few counts were recorded for this clonotype. V is TRBV4-2 and J is TRBJ1-1; possibly TRBD1 for D (6 bases). Between the trimmed V and J ends, which lost 1 base and 3 bases, there was a span of 9 bases. CDR1 and CDR2 (germline): LGHNA, YNFKEQ. The CDR3 length is 14 residues. CDR3 bases: TGTGCCAGCAGCCAAGTGGACAGCTACACTGAAGCTTTCTTT. Residues: CASSQVDSYTEAFF.

This clonotype turned up a few times. The chain carries TRBV11-2 and TRBJ2-7, with D maybe TRBD2 (6 bases). With 4 bases removed from V and 2 bases from J, the gap between germline ends came to 15 bases. This CDR3 is built from 15 residues. Per germline, CDR1 SGHAT and CDR2 FQNNGV. CDR3 DNA: TGTGCCAGCAGCTCCCCAATTGGCGGGACCTACGAGCAGTACGTC. Its protein product is CASSSPIGGTYEQYV.

This clonotype was recorded a few times. The chain is built from TRBV7-9 and TRBJ2-5, with TRBD1 identical over 7 bases. This CDR3 comprises 15 residues. J lost 0 bases, V lost 6 bases, and 7 bases had no gene match. Germline V gene data show CDR1 as SEHNR and CDR2 as FQNEAQ (reference sequence). CDR3 residues: CASSLPGGDQETQYF. The CDR3 region has the DNA TGTGCCAGCAGTCTCCCAGGGGGTGACCAAGAGACCCAGTACTTC.

This chain's CDR3 is CASRPWTGNVGTQYF. The CDR3 DNA follows: TGCGCCAGCAGACCCTGGACAGGAAACGTTGGGACCCAGTACTTC. The V gene is TRBV4-1, the J gene TRBJ2-5, with 7 bases matching TRBD1. V gave up 6 bases and J gave up 7 bases; unmatched junction bases: 14. This CDR3 spans 15 amino acids. Germline values: CDR1 MGHRA, CDR2 YSYEKL.

The chain links TRBV2 to TRBJ2-3; 8 bases match TRBD2. Germline V gives CDR1 SNHLY, CDR2 FYNNEI. Unmatched junction bases numbered 12, after V lost 10 bases and J lost 0 bases. This CDR3 contains 16 residues. The DNA of the CDR3 is TGTGCCACCCCGGGACTAGAAGGACGGAGCACAGATACGCAGTATTTT. Translated, it gives CATPGLEGRSTDTQYF. The full variable domain, completed using reference TRBV2 and TRBJ2-3, is EPEVTQTPSHQVTQMGQEVILRCVPISNHLYFYWYRQILGQKVEFLVSFYNNEISEKSEIFDDQFSVERPDGSNFTLKIRSTKLEDSAMYFCATPGLEGRSTDTQYFGPGTRLTVL.

The gene calls are TRBV4-3 and TRBJ1-2; weak D call: TRBD1 (6 bases). Germline CDR1 is LGHNA and CDR2 is YSLEER. Trimming stripped 1 base from V and 0 bases from J, with 9 bases between. CDR3 length equals 15 residues. CDR3 in amino acids: CASSQARQANYGYTF. In DNA form, the CDR3 reads TGCGCCAGCAGCCAAGCTCGACAGGCTAACTATGGCTACACCTTC.

This clonotype was detected many times. CDR3 amino acids: CASSPGTSGTYEQYV. CDR3 sequence (DNA): TGTGCCAGCAGTCCCGGGACTAGCGGAACCTACGAGCAGTACGTC. The rearrangement uses TRBV5-1 and TRBJ2-7, with TRBD2 matching 11 bases. CDR3 size: 15 residues. Germline V gene data show CDR1 as SGHRS and CDR2 as YFSETQ.

This clonotype occurred a few times. The V and J genes are TRBV7-2 and TRBJ2-1; possibly TRBD2 for D (7 bases). The ends were cut back, 3 bases at V and 7 bases at J, with 16 bases in the middle. The CDR3 runs 15 residues. Germline V gene lookup returns CDR1 SGHTA and CDR2 FQGNSA. The DNA for the CDR3 is TGTGCCAGCAGCTTCGTGAGGGGGGGGACGAATGAGCAGTTCTTC. It is translated as CASSFVRGGTNEQFF.

In this sample, this clonotype turned up many times. The CDR3 reads CASSLTGTLLSTEKLFF. Written as DNA, the CDR3 is TGTGCCAGCAGCTTGACCGGGACTCTCCTATCCACTGAAAAACTGTTTTTT. The chain recombines TRBV7-9 with TRBJ1-4, with D possibly TRBD1 on 5 matching bases. The CDR3 spans 17 residues. Trimming cost V 3 bases and J 7 bases, with 21 bases left between them. Germline-derived CDR1 and CDR2 are SEHNR and FQNEAQ (reference sequence).